The 13 T cell receptor beta chains presented below share a single source sample, sequenced in a study of tumor-infiltrating lymphocytes in primary liver carcinoma (dated by TCRdb to about 2017). The data were produced on an Illumina HiSeq 2500. Using a constant-region primer and ProtoScript II reverse transcriptase, TCRbeta-specific cDNA was reverse-transcribed from 400 to 550 ng total RNA. Three nested multiplex PCR rounds, following a slightly modified ARM-PCR procedure, were used to build the TCRbeta libraries. Each of the first two PCR rounds ran for about 10 cycles using multiplex TRBV1-TRBV30 forward primers together with a Cbeta reverse primer. The public reads were quality trimmed at Q25 with fastp and then assembled into clones with MiXCR by TCRdb, keeping productive beta chains. Here each entry gathers all rows of one CDR3 protein and keeps the most common genes and DNA. The sample profile shows approximately 40,000 distinct CDR3 sequences; over 70% of them were found once. The top ten hold roughly 19% of the sample.

Total RNA and DNA were co-extracted from roughly 20-30 mg of bulk tissue with the AllPrep DNA/RNA mini kit, without cell sorting. The sample was liver tumor tissue from sampling region 2. Taken with the paper, the label for cell subset or site translates to: tumor region T2, inferior pole. The receptor source for this set is a middle-aged man with primary liver carcinoma and hepatitis B virus infection.

This clonotype was recorded many times. The genes are TRBV5-1 and TRBJ2-2; D uncertain. Trimming removed 3 bases at V and 5 bases at J, with 8 bases between. Germline CDR1 reads SGHRS; CDR2 reads YFSETQ. CDR3 length equals 13 residues. For the CDR3, the DNA is TGCGCCAGCAGCTCCACTTTGACCGGGGAGCTGTTTTTT. Protein: CASSSTLTGELFF.

Of note for this clonotype: A clone one base away is much larger, so this may be a read error. V and J are TRBV11-2 and TRBJ2-4; TRBD1 agrees at 10 bases. The CDR3 is made up of 14 amino acids. Germline V gene lookup returns CDR1 SGHAT and CDR2 FQNNGV. CDR3 region: CASSSGTGDNIQHF. In DNA, the CDR3 is TGTGCCAGCAGCTCCGGGACAGGGGATAACATTCAGCACTTC.

A remark on this clonotype: Compared with germline, one end of the junction differs, possibly owing to a read error. The chain employs TRBV11-2 and TRBJ2-3, with 8 bases that match TRBD2. CDR1 is SGHAT, CDR2 FQNNGV, per germline. This CDR3 has 16 residues. CDR3: CASSSGLVGFADTQYF. The DNA for the CDR3 is TGCGCCAGCAGCTCGGGACTAGTGGGCTTCGCAGATACGCAATATTTT.

Remarks on this clonotype: Germline is not matched at one junction end, which may reflect a read error. V and J are TRBV12-5 and TRBJ2-3; D perhaps matches TRBD2 (8 bases). The CDR3 is made up of 15 amino acids. CDR1 LGHNT and CDR2 FRNRAP come from the germline V gene. CDR3 loop: CTSGDSGSLADTQYF. In DNA, the CDR3 is TGTACTAGTGGGGACAGCGGGAGTTTGGCAGATACGCAGTATTTT.

In this sample, this clonotype turned up many times. The chain uses TRBV28 and TRBJ1-3, with a possible D match to TRBD1 (6 bases). Trimming removed 6 bases at V and 2 bases at J, with 14 bases between. The CDR3 has 15 amino acids. Germline V lookup: CDR1 MDHEN, CDR2 SYDVKM. CDR3: CASSPLTGTGNTIYF. In nucleotides, the CDR3 is TGTGCCAGCAGCCCTTTGACAGGAACTGGAAACACCATATATTTT.

As for this clonotype: Germline is not matched at one junction end, which may reflect a read error. This chain links TRBV18 with TRBJ1-2; no definite D call. Per the germline V gene, CDR1 is KGHSH and CDR2 is LQKENI. The CDR3 is made up of 15 amino acids. The CDR3 DNA is TGTACCAGCTCACCATCCCCATCCATCAACTATGGCTACACCTTC. Amino acids: CTSSPSPSINYGYTF.

The V call is TRBV4-1, the J call TRBJ2-2; a possible D gene is TRBD2 (5 bases). The V end lost 4 bases, the J end lost 17 bases, and 26 bases lay between the germline ends. Germline V lookup: CDR1 MGHRA, CDR2 YSYEKL. The CDR3 has 15 amino acids. DNA of the CDR3: TGCGCCAGCAGCCGAGACGAATCCGGGCCGGGGAGCTTTTTTTTT. It specifies CASSRDESGPGSFFF.

This chain joins TRBV6-5 and TRBJ2-1, with 7 bases aligning to TRBD1. The germline gives CDR1 MNHEY, CDR2 SVGAGI. CDR3 size: 14 residues. The CDR3 DNA follows: TGTACTAGTAGTCTACAGGGGTCCTACAATGAGCAGTTCTTC. This encodes CTSSLQGSYNEQFF.

V and J are TRBV11-3 and TRBJ1-1; D unclear. Germline assignment: CDR1 SGHNT and CDR2 YENEEA. The CDR3 runs to 13 residues. Trimming removed 8 bases from V and 0 bases from J, with 10 bases in between. The CDR3 nucleotides are TGTGCCAGCGACACAAGTTTGAACACTGAAGCTTTCTTT. Translation: CASDTSLNTEAFF.

Concerning this clonotype: Mismatch with germline at one junction end may stem from a read error. J is TRBJ2-6 and V is TRBV11-2; D perhaps matches TRBD1 (5 bases). This CDR3 contains 15 residues. CDR1 is SGHAT, CDR2 FQNNGV, per germline. CDR3 protein: CVSSFDRAGANVPTF. The CDR3, as DNA: TGTGTCAGCAGCTTCGATCGGGCTGGGGCCAACGTCCCGACTTTC.

About this clonotype: A clone one base away is much larger, so this may be a read error. The chain uses TRBV28 and TRBJ1-3; D not resolved. Germline V CDR1 and CDR2: MDHEN, SYDVKM. There are 12 residues in the CDR3. For the CDR3, the DNA is TGTGTCAGCAGTTTTGGGGGAAACACCATATATTTT. This translates into CVSSFGGNTIYF.

Notes on this clonotype: The junction departs from germline at one end; a sequencing error may be responsible. This chain links TRBV11-2 with TRBJ2-7; 9 nucleotides align to TRBD2. CDR3 length equals 18 residues. Per germline, CDR1 SGHAT and CDR2 FQNNGV. The CDR3 is CANSLVFPSGTNFHEQYF. CDR3 DNA sequence: TGTGCCAACAGCTTAGTTTTTCCTAGCGGGACTAATTTCCACGAGCAGTACTTC.

Worth noting for this clonotype: Sequence at one end of the junction differs from germline and may be a read error. J is TRBJ1-2 and V is TRBV6-2 or TRBV6-3, with D uncertain. The CDR3 totals 14 residues. The germline V gene has CDR1 MNHEY and CDR2 SVGEGT. The CDR3 sequence is CACSSGPMDYGYSF. Here the CDR3 DNA reads TGTGCCTGCAGCTCCGGACCAATGGACTATGGCTACAGCTTC.